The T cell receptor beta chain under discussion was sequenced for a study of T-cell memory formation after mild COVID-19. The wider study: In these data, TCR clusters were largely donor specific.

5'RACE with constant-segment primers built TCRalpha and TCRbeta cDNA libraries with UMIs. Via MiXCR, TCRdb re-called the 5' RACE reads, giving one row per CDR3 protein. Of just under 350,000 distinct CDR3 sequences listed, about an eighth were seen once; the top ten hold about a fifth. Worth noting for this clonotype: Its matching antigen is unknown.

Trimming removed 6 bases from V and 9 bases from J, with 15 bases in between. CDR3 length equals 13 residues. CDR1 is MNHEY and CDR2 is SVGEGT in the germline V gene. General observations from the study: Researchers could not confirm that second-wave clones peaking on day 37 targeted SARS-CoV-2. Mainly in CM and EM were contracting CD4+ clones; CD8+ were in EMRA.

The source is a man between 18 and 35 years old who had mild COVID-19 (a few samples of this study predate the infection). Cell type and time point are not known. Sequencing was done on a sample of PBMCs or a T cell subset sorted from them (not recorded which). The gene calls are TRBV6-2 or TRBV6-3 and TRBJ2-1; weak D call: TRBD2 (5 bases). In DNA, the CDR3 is TGTGCCAGCAGGGACTCTACTTACCCTGAGCAGTTCTTC. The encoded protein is CASRDSTYPEQFF.